Listed below are T cell receptor beta chains from one sample, sequenced in a study of T cell responses to AZD1222 COVID-19 vaccine. Repertoires were generated with immunoSEQ multiplex PCR, while TCRdb's copy carries only in-frame clones and drops some. The sample has 30,000 to 40,000 clones, around nine tenths seen once; the top ten hold around 15%. This specimen was peripheral blood, taken 28 days after the second AZD1222 dose. Receptors were obtained from an adult who received the AZD1222 COVID-19 vaccine. The CDR3 runs from the conserved cysteine through the conserved F or W. A D gene is named only where the DNA matches it firmly. Expanded clones get a size class; other rows say once, few or many, or leave the size out.

size,V,D,J,DNA,CDR3
.,TRBV5-3,.,TRBJ2-5,TGTGCCAGAAGCTTAATCTCCCATAAAGAGACCCAGTACTTC,CARSLISHKETQYF
.,TRBV6-5,TRBD1,TRBJ1-5,TGTGCCACTACGGGACAGGGCAGCAATCAGCCCCAGCATTTT,CATTGQGSNQPQHF
.,TRBV9,.,TRBJ1-2,TGTGCCAGCAGCGTAGCCCAAGGGGGCTATGGCTACACCTTC,CASSVAQGGYGYTF
.,TRBV6-4,.,TRBJ2-3,TGTGCCAGCAGTCGAGGGGGATCAGATACGCAGTATTTT,CASSRGGSDTQYF
.,TRBV18,.,TRBJ1-1,TGTGCCAGCTCACACGGGGGGAACACTGAAGCTTTCTTT,CASSHGGNTEAFF
.,TRBV18,.,TRBJ1-2,TGTGCCAGCTCACCTCCAGCGGGCCGCCACGCTGGCTACACCTTC,CASSPPAGRHAGYTF
.,TRBV27,TRBD1,TRBJ1-2,TGTGCCAGCAGGGACAGGGGTTCTGGCTACACCTTC,CASRDRGSGYTF
.,TRBV7-2,.,TRBJ2-7,TGTGCCAGCAGCGCTACCAGTATCGGGAGCTCCTACGAGCAGTACTTC,CASSATSIGSSYEQYF
.,TRBV19,TRBD1,TRBJ2-5,TGTGCCAGTAGTCACCCGGGACAGGGGAAGGAGACCCAGTACTTC,CASSHPGQGKETQYF
.,TRBV7-9,TRBD1,TRBJ2-7,TGTGCCAGCAGCCTTTGGACAGGGGTTAGCTACGAGCAGTACTTC,CASSLWTGVSYEQYF
.,TRBV16,.,TRBJ1-2,TGTGCCAGCAGCCAATCAGGCCCCGGATGGTATGGCTACACCTTC,CASSQSGPGWYGYTF
.,TRBV6-5,.,TRBJ1-3,TGTGCCAGCAGGCGAAACCCGGATTCTGGAAACACCATATATTTT,CASRRNPDSGNTIYF
.,TRBV9,.,TRBJ1-2,TGTGCCAGCAGCGTAATAAGCCTAAACTATGGCTACACCTTC,CASSVISLNYGYTF
.,TRBV28,TRBD1,TRBJ2-7,TGTGCCAGCAGTCTGAATTGGGCAGGGGGTTACGAGCAGTACTTC,CASSLNWAGGYEQYF
.,TRBV5-1,.,TRBJ2-3,TGCGCCAGCAGCTTGATGGGGTCTAGCACAGATACGCAGTATTTT,CASSLMGSSTDTQYF
few,TRBV29-1,.,TRBJ2-7,TGCAGCGGCAGCATCCTGGGCGAGCAGTACTTC,CSGSILGEQYF
.,TRBV21-1,.,TRBJ2-1,TGTGCCAGCAGCAAAGTTCCCCCCACCCCGGGACAGGGCCTGAGCTCCTACAATGAGCAGTTCTTC,CASSKVPPTPGQGLSSYNEQFF
.,TRBV14,.,TRBJ1-6,TGTGCCAGCAGGGGGATAAGGGAAGATTCACCCCTCCACTTT,CASRGIREDSPLHF
once,TRBV10-3,TRBD1,TRBJ1-6,TGTGCCATCAGTCCGACAGGGGGAGATTCACCCCTCCACTTT,CAISPTGGDSPLHF
.,TRBV28,TRBD1,TRBJ2-7,TGTGCCAGCAGTTGGACAGGGCTAGACGAGCAGTACTTC,CASSWTGLDEQYF
.,TRBV6-1,.,TRBJ1-2,TGTGCCAGCAGTGAAGGGGTGGCAGTGAGATATGGCTACACCTTC,CASSEGVAVRYGYTF
.,TRBV28,.,TRBJ1-5,TGTGCCAGCCGTATAGGGGGAAATCAGCCCCAGCATTTT,CASRIGGNQPQHF
.,TRBV7-9,.,TRBJ1-4,TGTGCCAGCAGCTTAGTCCCCATGGGGTACGTTGTCGAAAAACTGTTTTTT,CASSLVPMGYVVEKLFF
.,TRBV6-5,.,TRBJ1-5,TGTGCCAGCGGAAGCAATCAGCCCCAGCATTTT,CASGSNQPQHF
.,TRBV5-8,.,TRBJ1-2,TGTGCCAGCAGCTTGGCCGCGGATCTCTATGGCTACACCTTC,CASSLAADLYGYTF
.,TRBV24-1,.,TRBJ2-5,TGTGCCACCAGTGATTTAGGCAGGTACCAAGAGACCCAGTACTTC,CATSDLGRYQETQYF
.,TRBV28,TRBD1,TRBJ1-5,TGTGAAACGGGGACAGGCAATCAGCCCCAGCATTTT,CETGTGNQPQHF
once,TRBV18,TRBD1,TRBJ2-5,TGTGCCAGCTCACCAGGGACAGCCTCGGGGTTTACCCAGTACTTC,CASSPGTASGFTQYF
.,TRBV3-1/TRBV3-2,TRBD1,TRBJ2-7,TGTGCCAGCAGCCAGGGACAGGAAACCTACGAGCAGTACTTC,CASSQGQETYEQYF
.,TRBV18,TRBD1,TRBJ1-2,TGTGCCAGCTCACCATCCGGACAGGTCAACATCACCTTC,CASSPSGQVNITF
.,TRBV5-1,.,TRBJ1-2,TGCGCCAGCAGCTTGGACACCTCGCTCGGGGGCTACACCTTC,CASSLDTSLGGYTF
once,TRBV21-1,.,TRBJ1-4,TGTACCCGCCCGCAGGGGGATGAAAAACTGTTTTTT,CTRPQGDEKLFF
.,TRBV10-3,.,TRBJ2-7,TGTGCCATCAGCATTGGAGGGGGCGAGCAGTACTTC,CAISIGGGEQYF
.,TRBV5-1,.,TRBJ1-6,TGCGCCAGCAGCTTGTACGGGCAAGGTTCACCCCTCCACTTT,CASSLYGQGSPLHF
.,TRBV11-2,.,TRBJ2-5,TGTGCCAGCAGCTCCGGACGGATTAAGGAGACCCAGTACTTC,CASSSGRIKETQYF
.,TRBV7-9,TRBD1,TRBJ1-2,TGTGCCAGCAGCCCGCAGACAGGGTATGGCTACACCTTC,CASSPQTGYGYTF
.,TRBV19,TRBD1,TRBJ1-2,TGTGCCAGTAGCCGGGACAGGGTGAAGTTTGGCTACACCTTC,CASSRDRVKFGYTF
.,TRBV7-9,TRBD1,TRBJ1-2,TGTGCCAGCAGTCCAAGCGGACAGGTCTATGGCTACACCTTC,CASSPSGQVYGYTF
.,TRBV5-6,.,TRBJ1-1,TGTGCCAGCAGCTTGTGGAGAAGGGGTCTCTTCTCTGAAGCTTTCTTT,CASSLWRRGLFSEAFF
.,TRBV15,TRBD2,TRBJ2-1,TGTGCCACCAGCAGTCAACGGGGGGGGTCCGAAGGCTACAATGAGCAGTTCTTC,CATSSQRGGSEGYNEQFF
.,TRBV5-4,TRBD1,TRBJ2-7,TGTGCCAGCAGCTTTGCCGGGACAGGGAAGGTAGAGCAGTACTTC,CASSFAGTGKVEQYF
.,TRBV2,.,TRBJ2-7,TGTGCCAGCAGAGATAGGACAGGGAGGGAGTACTTC,CASRDRTGREYF
.,TRBV15,.,TRBJ2-5,TGTGCCACCAGCAGAGGGACCCGAGGGGGCCAAGAGACCCAGTACTTC,CATSRGTRGGQETQYF
.,TRBV27,.,TRBJ2-5,TGTGCCAGCAGTCGTACAGGACAGCGCCAAGAGACCCAGTACTTC,CASSRTGQRQETQYF
.,TRBV6-5,TRBD1,TRBJ2-4,TGTGCCAGCAGCCTAGACAGGGCACAAAACATTCAGTACTTC,CASSLDRAQNIQYF